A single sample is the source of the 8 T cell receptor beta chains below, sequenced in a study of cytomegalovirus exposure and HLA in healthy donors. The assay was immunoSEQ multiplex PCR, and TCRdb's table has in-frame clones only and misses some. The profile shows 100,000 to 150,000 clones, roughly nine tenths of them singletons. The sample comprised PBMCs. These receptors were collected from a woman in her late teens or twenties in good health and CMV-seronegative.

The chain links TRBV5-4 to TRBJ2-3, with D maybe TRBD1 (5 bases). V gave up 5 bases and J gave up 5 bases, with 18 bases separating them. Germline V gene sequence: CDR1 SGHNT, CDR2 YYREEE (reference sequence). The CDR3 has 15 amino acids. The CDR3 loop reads CASRQTVLAVDTQYF. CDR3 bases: TGTGCCAGCAGACAGACAGTGCTGGCGGTAGATACGCAGTATTTT.

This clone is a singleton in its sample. The CDR3 sequence: CASSLVRARASNYGYTF. In DNA form, the CDR3 reads TGTGCCAGCAGCTTAGTCAGGGCCAGGGCCTCTAACTATGGCTACACCTTC. The chain carries TRBV11-2 and TRBJ1-2; tentative D call: TRBD1 (5 bases). Germline CDR1 SGHAT, CDR2 FQNNGV. CDR3 length equals 17 residues. V gave up 1 base and J gave up 0 bases, with 15 bases separating them.

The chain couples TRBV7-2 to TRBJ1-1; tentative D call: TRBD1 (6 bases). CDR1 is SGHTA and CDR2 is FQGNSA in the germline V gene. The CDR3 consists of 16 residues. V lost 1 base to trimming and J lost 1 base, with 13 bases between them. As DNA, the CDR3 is TGTGCCAGCAGCTTAGAAAACAGGGTAAGGAACACTGAAGCTTTCTTT. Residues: CASSLENRVRNTEAFF. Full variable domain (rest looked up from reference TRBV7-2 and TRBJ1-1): GAGVSQSPSNKVTEKGKDVELRCDPISGHTALYWYRQSLGQGLEFLIYFQGNSAPDKSGLPSDRFSAERTGGSVSTLTIQRTQQEDSAVYLCASSLENRVRNTEAFFGQGTRLTVV.

For the CDR3, the DNA is TGCGCCAGCAGCCAAGGAATTGAGTATGGCTACACCTTC. It specifies CASSQGIEYGYTF. The genes are TRBV4-3 and TRBJ1-2, with no clear D. The CDR3 has 13 amino acids. The germline V gene encodes CDR1 LGHNA and CDR2 YSLEER. The V gene lost 1 base and the J gene lost 5 bases, with 8 bases spanning the gap.

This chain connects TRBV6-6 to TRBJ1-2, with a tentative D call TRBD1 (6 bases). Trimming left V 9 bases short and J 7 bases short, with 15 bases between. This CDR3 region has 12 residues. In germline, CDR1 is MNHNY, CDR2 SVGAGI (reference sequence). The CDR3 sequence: CASWLQGAGYTF. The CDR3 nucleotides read TGTGCCAGTTGGCTACAGGGTGCTGGCTACACCTTC.

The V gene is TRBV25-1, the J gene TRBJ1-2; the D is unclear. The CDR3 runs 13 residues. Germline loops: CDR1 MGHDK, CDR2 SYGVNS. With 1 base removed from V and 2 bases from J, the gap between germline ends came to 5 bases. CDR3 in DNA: TGTGCCAGCAGTGAATTCTTGAACTATGGCTACACCTTC. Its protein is CASSEFLNYGYTF.

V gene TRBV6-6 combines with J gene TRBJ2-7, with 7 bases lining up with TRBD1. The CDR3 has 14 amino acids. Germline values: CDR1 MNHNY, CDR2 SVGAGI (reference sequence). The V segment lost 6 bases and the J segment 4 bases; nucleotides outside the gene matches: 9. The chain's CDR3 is CASRTNTGEYEQYF. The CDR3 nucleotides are TGTGCCAGCAGAACTAACACAGGGGAATACGAGCAGTACTTC.

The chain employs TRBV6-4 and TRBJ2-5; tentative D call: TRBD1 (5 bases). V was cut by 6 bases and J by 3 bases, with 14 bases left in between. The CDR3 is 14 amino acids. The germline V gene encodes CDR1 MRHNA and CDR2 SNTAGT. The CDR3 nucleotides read TGTGCCAGCAGGGGTTGGGGCGCCAAAGAGACCCAGTACTTC. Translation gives CASRGWGAKETQYF.